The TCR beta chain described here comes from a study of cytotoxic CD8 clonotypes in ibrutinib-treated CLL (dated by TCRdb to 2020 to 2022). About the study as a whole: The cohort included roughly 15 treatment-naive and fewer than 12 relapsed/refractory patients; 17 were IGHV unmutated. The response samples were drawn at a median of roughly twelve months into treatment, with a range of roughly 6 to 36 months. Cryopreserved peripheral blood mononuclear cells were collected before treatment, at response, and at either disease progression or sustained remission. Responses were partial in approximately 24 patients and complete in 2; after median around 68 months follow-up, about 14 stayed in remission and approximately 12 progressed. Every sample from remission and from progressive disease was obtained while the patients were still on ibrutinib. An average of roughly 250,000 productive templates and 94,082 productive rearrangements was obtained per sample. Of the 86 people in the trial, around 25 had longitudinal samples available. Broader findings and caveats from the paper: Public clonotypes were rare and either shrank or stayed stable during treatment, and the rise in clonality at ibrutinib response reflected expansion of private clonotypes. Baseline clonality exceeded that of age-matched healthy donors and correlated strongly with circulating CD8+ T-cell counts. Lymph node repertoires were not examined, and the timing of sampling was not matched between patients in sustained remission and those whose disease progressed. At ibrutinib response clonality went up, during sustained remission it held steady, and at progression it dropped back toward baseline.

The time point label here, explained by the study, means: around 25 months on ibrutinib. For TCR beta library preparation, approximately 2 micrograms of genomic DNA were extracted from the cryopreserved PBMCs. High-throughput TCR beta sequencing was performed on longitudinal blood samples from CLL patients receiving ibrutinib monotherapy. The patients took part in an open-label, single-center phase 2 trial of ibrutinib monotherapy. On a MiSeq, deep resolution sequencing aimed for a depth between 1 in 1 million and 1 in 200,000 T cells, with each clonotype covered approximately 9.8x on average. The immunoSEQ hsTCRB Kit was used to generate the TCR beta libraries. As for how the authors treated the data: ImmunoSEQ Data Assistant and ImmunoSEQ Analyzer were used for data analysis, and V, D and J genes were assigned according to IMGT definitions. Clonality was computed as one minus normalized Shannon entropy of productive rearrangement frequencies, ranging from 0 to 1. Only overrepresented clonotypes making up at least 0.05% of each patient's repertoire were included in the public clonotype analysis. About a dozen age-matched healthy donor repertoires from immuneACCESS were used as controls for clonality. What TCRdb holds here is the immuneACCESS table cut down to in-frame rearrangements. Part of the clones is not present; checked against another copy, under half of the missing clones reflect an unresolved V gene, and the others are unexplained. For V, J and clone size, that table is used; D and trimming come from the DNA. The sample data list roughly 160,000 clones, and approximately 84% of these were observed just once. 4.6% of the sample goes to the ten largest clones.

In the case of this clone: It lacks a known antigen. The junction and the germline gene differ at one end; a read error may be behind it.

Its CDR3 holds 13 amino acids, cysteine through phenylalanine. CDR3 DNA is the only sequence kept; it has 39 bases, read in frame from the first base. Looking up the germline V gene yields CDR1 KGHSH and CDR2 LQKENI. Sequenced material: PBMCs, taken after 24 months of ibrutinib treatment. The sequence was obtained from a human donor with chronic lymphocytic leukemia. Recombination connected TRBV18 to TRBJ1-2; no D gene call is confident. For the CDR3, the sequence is CASSPDLSGYPAF. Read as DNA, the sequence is TGTGCCAGCTCACCCGATCTATCGGGCTATCCCGCCTTC.